The 12 T cell receptor beta chains listed next were all sequenced from one sample in a study of T cell responses to AZD1222 COVID-19 vaccine. Data came from immunoSEQ multiplex PCR; TCRdb stores just in-frame clones and leaves some out. The sample shows some 170,000 clones, roughly nine tenths of them seen only once. The sample was peripheral blood, taken on day 0 of AZD1222 vaccination. The origin of the receptors is an adult in good health.

The V call is TRBV6-5, the J call TRBJ1-2, with D maybe TRBD1 (5 bases). Germline CDR1 reads MNHEY; CDR2 reads SVGAGI. V was pared by 0 bases and J by 6 bases, with 14 bases between. The CDR3 has 15 amino acids. Here the CDR3 reads CASSYSQGVAHGYTF. CDR3 in DNA: TGTGCCAGCAGTTACTCTCAGGGAGTAGCGCATGGCTACACCTTC.

V is TRBV28 and J is TRBJ2-7; 7 nucleotides align to TRBD2. CDR1 is MDHEN, CDR2 SYDVKM, per germline. J gave up 6 bases and V 5 bases, and 10 bases lay outside the gene matches. The CDR3 consists of 14 residues. CDR3 DNA sequence: TGTGCCAGCAGTCCGCCGGGGGGTACGTCCGAGCAGTACTTC. It translates to CASSPPGGTSEQYF.

This rearrangement joins TRBV5-6 to TRBJ2-1; D is unclear. Between the trimmed V and J ends, which lost 4 bases and 0 bases, there was a span of 5 bases. Germline V CDR1 and CDR2: SGHDT, YYEEEE. This CDR3 comprises 13 residues. CDR3 in amino acids: CASSRVSYNEQFF. CDR3 bases: TGTGCCAGCAGCCGGGTCTCCTACAATGAGCAGTTCTTC.

This rearrangement joins TRBV7-9 to TRBJ2-3, with 8 bases lining up with TRBD2. The CDR3 has 16 amino acids. Germline lookup yields CDR1 SEHNR and CDR2 FQNEAQ (reference sequence). The V gene end was trimmed by 2 bases and the J gene end by 6 bases; junction bases not matched to a gene: 10. The CDR3 here is CASSLIGREGLDTQYF. In DNA form, the CDR3 reads TGTGCCAGCAGCTTAATCGGGAGGGAGGGCCTTGATACGCAGTATTTT.

This clone has just one count. This chain links TRBV30 with TRBJ2-4; D might be TRBD1 or TRBD2, each matching 5 bases. Germline V gives CDR1 GTSNPN, CDR2 SVGIG (reference sequence). The CDR3 totals 15 residues. V was pared by 0 bases and J by 2 bases, with 11 bases between. In DNA form, the CDR3 reads TGTGCCTGGAGTGTAGCCGGGACCCCCAAAAACATTCAGTACTTC. Its protein product is CAWSVAGTPKNIQYF.

The genes are TRBV18 and TRBJ2-1; no clear D gene. Trimming removed 6 bases from V and 5 bases from J, with 17 bases in between. Germline V gene data show CDR1 as KGHSH and CDR2 as LQKENI. The CDR3 extends over 15 amino acids. As DNA, the CDR3 is TGTGCCAGCTCCTCCACAATGGAGTTTAACAATGAGCAGTTCTTC. Its protein is CASSSTMEFNNEQFF.

This clone was seen a few times. This chain uses TRBV4-1 with TRBJ1-5; possibly TRBD1 for D (6 bases). V was cut by 1 base and J by 7 bases, with 11 bases left in between. The CDR3 contains 14 residues. Germline values: CDR1 MGHRA, CDR2 YSYEKL. CDR3 nucleotide sequence: TGCGCCAGCAGCCAAGGGTCTCAGGGGCAGCCCCAGCATTTT. Translating gives CASSQGSQGQPQHF.

For this clone: The junction departs from germline at one end; a sequencing error may be responsible. The rearrangement joins TRBV7-7 to TRBJ2-7, with 7 nucleotides matching TRBD1. Per the germline V gene, CDR1 is SSHAT and CDR2 is FNYEAQ (reference sequence). The CDR3 is 15 amino acids. Here the CDR3 reads CASSLGAGGSYEQYF. The DNA of the CDR3 is TGTGCTAGCAGCTTAGGGGCAGGGGGCTCCTACGAGCAGTACTTC.

This chain joins TRBV5-1 and TRBJ2-7, with D tentatively TRBD2 (5 bases). CDR3 length: 17 residues. Germline loops: CDR1 SGHRS, CDR2 YFSETQ. The germline V and J ends were trimmed by 1 base and 3 bases, with 20 bases remaining between them. CDR3: CASSLNFPGNSYYEQYF. CDR3 sequence (DNA): TGCGCCAGCAGCTTGAACTTTCCCGGGAACAGCTACTACGAGCAGTACTTC.

The genes are TRBV28 and TRBJ2-2; D remains unclear. Trimming removed 5 bases at V and 0 bases at J, with 16 bases between. The CDR3 runs 17 residues. CDR1 MDHEN and CDR2 SYDVKM come from the germline V gene. The CDR3 DNA follows: TGTGCCAGCAGTGTTATTGGACGTGCATCGAACACCGGGGAGCTGTTTTTT. Residues: CASSVIGRASNTGELFF.

This rearrangement joins TRBV19 to TRBJ2-7; TRBD1 agrees at 7 bases. CDR3 size: 16 residues. V was clipped by 6 bases and J by 4 bases; unmatched bases: 15. Germline-derived CDR1 and CDR2 are LNHDA and SQIVND (reference sequence). The DNA for the CDR3 is TGTGCCAGTAGCCCCAGGGGGAGCGGATCGGTATACGAGCAGTACTTC. Encoded protein: CASSPRGSGSVYEQYF.

This clone was observed once. The chain combines TRBV19 with TRBJ1-3, with 10 bases identical to TRBD1. This CDR3 region has 13 residues. The germline V gene has CDR1 LNHDA and CDR2 SQIVND (reference sequence). With V trimmed by 8 bases and J by 4 bases, 2 bases remained unmatched. CDR3 region: CASDRGQGNTIYF. CDR3 sequence (DNA): TGTGCCAGTGACAGGGGGCAGGGAAACACCATATATTTT. The full variable domain, rest sourced from reference TRBV19 and TRBJ1-3, is DGGITQSPKYLFRKEGQNVTLSCEQNLNHDAMYWYRQDPGQGLRLIYYSQIVNDFQKGDIAEGYSVSREKKESFPLTVTSAQKNPTAFYLCASDRGQGNTIYFGEGSWLTVV.